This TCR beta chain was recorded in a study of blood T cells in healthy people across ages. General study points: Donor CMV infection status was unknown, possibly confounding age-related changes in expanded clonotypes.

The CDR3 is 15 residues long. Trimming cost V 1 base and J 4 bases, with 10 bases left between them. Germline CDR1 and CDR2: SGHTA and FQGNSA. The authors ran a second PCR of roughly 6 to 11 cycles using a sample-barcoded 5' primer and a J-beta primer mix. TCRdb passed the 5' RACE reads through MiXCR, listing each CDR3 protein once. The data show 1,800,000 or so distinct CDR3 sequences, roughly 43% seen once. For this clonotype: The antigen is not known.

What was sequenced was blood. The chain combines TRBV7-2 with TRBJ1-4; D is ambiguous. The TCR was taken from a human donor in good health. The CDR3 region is CASSLGGFGNEKLFF. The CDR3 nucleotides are TGTGCCAGCAGCTTAGGTGGTTTTGGTAATGAAAAACTGTTTTTT.